Included here is one T cell receptor beta chain sequence, with context. This CDR3 has 14 residues. Looked up from germline, CDR1 is LNHNV and CDR2 is YYDKDF (reference sequence). The V gene end was trimmed by 0 bases and the J gene end by 7 bases; junction bases not matched to a gene: 4. This entry comes from a study of T cell responses to AZD1222 COVID-19 vaccine. Clones were read by immunoSEQ multiplex PCR, and TCRdb kept only the in-frame ones, dropping some. The sample yields 190,000 or so clones, just over 90% seen once. The material sequenced was peripheral blood, taken 28 days after the second AZD1222 dose. This rearrangement joins TRBV15 to TRBJ1-2; the match to TRBD1 covers 8 bases. The receptor comes from an adult who received the AZD1222 COVID-19 vaccine. CDR3 loop: CATSRDRQGAGYTF. Here the CDR3 DNA reads TGTGCCACCAGCAGAGATCGGCAGGGGGCTGGCTACACCTTC.